This T cell receptor beta chain was observed in a study of response to subunit inactivated influenza vaccine (dated by TCRdb to 2017 to 2018). Background on the whole study: The study used deep quantitative T cell receptor repertoire profiling to track responses to a trivalent subunit inactivated influenza vaccine.

Overall results and qualifications from the work: The authors proposed that each seasonal influenza vaccination may bring in only a limited number of new T cells.

This clonotype was counted only a few times. Its antigen remains unidentified. Within one base of it there is no much larger clone, and no base qualities were kept. Library preparation employed RT-PCR. The listed sequencing device is Illumina HiSeq 2500. TCRdb cleaned the public reads at Q25 with fastp, built clones with MiXCR and kept in-frame beta chains. Rows matching on CDR3 protein sequence are summarized as one entry with the most common DNA and genes. The table for this sample lists 300,000 to 350,000 distinct CDR3 sequences; less than 25% of them were counted only once. The leading ten clones occupy about 10% of the sample. The sample was PBMCs from blood, taken about 20 months after vaccination. The source is a man aged 45 to 75 who received an inactivated influenza vaccine. Donor details come from another sample of the same person, matched by shared clones.

DNA sequence: TGTGCCAGCAGTTATATGGGGTCAAATGAAAAACTGTTTTTT. Its product reads: CASSYMGSNEKLFF. The chain couples TRBV12-3 or TRBV12-4 to TRBJ1-4, with the D gene too uncertain to name. The CDR3 runs 14 residues from the cysteine to the phenylalanine. Of the read, only the CDR3 DNA is kept; its 42 bases are in frame from base 1. Cut back by 4 bases and 5 bases, the V and J ends lie 11 bases apart.